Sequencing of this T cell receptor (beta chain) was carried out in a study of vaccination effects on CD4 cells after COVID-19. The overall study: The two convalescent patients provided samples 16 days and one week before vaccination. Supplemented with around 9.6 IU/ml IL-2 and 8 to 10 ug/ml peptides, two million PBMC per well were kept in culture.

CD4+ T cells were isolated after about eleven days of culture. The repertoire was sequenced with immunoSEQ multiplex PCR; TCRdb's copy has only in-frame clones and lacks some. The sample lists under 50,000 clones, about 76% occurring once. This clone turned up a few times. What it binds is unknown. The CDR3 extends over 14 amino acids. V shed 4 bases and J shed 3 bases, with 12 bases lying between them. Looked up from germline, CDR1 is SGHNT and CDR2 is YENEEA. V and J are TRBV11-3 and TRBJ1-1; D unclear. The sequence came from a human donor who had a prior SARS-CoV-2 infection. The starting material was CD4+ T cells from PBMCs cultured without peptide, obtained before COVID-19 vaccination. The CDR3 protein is CASSSDGGHTEAFF. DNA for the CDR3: TGTGCCAGCAGCTCGGACGGTGGCCACACTGAAGCTTTCTTT.